This T cell receptor beta chain was retrieved from a study of shared clonotypes between healthy human individuals. Study-level information: Three plates were used per donor for CD4 naive, three for CD4 memory, two for CD8 naive and one for CD8 memory.

The data were produced by immunoSEQ multiplex PCR, yet TCRdb's version contains in-frame clones alone and is incomplete. This sample has about 2 million clones; over 85% occur once, and the top ten carry approximately 1%. General study points: Sharing across several donors was seen in around 5% of naive CD4 clonotypes. Limitation of the genetic and exposure-history diversity represented came from the few donors. A reduction in generation probabilities was seen for non-shared clonotypes relative to those shared by all four donors.

This CDR3 spans 13 amino acids. Germline-derived CDR1 and CDR2 are MNHNY and SVGAGI (reference sequence). V lost 4 bases and J lost 1, with 8 bases in between. A note on this clone: Its antigen is unidentified.

Terminally differentiated effector memory CD45RA+ cells were excluded from the naive CD8 cells, which were CD45RO-negative and positively selected for CCR7. The chain has TRBV6-6 and TRBJ2-7, with D tentatively TRBD2 (6 bases). Sequenced: naive CD8+ T cells sorted from blood. The clonotype was recovered from a man aged 18 to 30 in good health. The CDR3 nucleotides are TGTGCCAGCAGTTGGAGGGGTTCCTACGAGCAGTACTTC. This sequence encodes CASSWRGSYEQYF.